This T cell receptor (beta chain) was sequenced in a study of blood T cell repertoires in COVID-19 (TCRdb year 2020). Broadly, across the study: The collaborator samples originated in the United States, Italy and Spain and spanned the acute and convalescent phases of COVID-19. The prospective study material was composed of cDNA or gDNA derived from T cells, B-cell-depleted T cells, or PBMCs. The dataset comprised deeply sampled blood TCRbeta repertoires from subjects exposed to, actively infected with, or recovered from COVID-19. A freely available public database, intended as a resource for researchers studying the immune response to SARS-CoV-2, is where the repertoires were released. The samples were drawn from two sources: the first 160 participants of the ongoing ImmuneRACE study, and 1,000 to 1,500 subjects contributed by 6 global collaborators. A de-identified subject ID, COVID-19 status, age in years and sex were almost always included in the sample metadata. Where available, HLA class I and class II types were obtained from metadata supplied by the sample provider rather than from assay-based typing.

TCRbeta CDR3 regions were amplified from genomic DNA using the immunoSEQ Assay, a bias-controlled multiplex PCR. The study's own analysis went as follows. The number of nucleated cells in each sample was estimated by amplification of reference gene primers within the assay. To quantify the absolute abundance of each unique TCRbeta CDR3 rearrangement, sequence reads were collapsed and filtered. Productive Simpson clonality was computed per sample as the square root of Simpson's diversity index over productive rearrangements. TCRdb's version of the immuneACCESS table is confined to in-frame rearrangements and falls short of the full clone set. An unresolved V gene accounts for under half of the shortfall where checked; the remainder is of unknown origin. V and J calls and clone size come straight from that table; D and trimming were deduced from the DNA. For this sample the table gives about 380,000 clones, of which 88% were detected only once. Clones ranked in the top ten supply roughly 1.2% of the sample.

In the prospective study, participants were about 18 to 95 years old, resided in fewer than 25 geographic areas of the United States, and were enrolled through a virtual design. In the prospective study, participants were assigned to cohorts based on the clinical history participants reported in a screening survey and a study questionnaire. For ImmuneRACE Cohort 3, a participant was defined as recovered based on two consecutive negative NP/OP PCR tests, clearance by a healthcare professional, or resolution of symptoms. In the prospective study, whole blood, serum and a nasopharyngeal or oropharyngeal swab were collected from each participant by mobile phlebotomists. Over a roughly two-month period, participants in the prospective study had the option of providing additional blood draws and questionnaires. Before DNA extraction, blood samples from the prospective study were shipped at room temperature or frozen.

From its cysteine to its phenylalanine, the CDR3 spans 14 amino acids. The entry retains the CDR3 DNA only, 42 bases that are in frame from base 1. V and J are truncated by 1 base and 5 bases respectively, leaving an intervening sequence of 6 bases. CDR1 and CDR2, looked up from the germline V gene, are LGHNA and YSLEER. What the work shows at the level of the full study, not this receptor alone: The amount of clinical and demographic metadata varied by source and participant and was provided uncurated.

A remark on this clone: The antigen it binds to is not known. Per-base qualities were not stored, and no clone one base away is much larger.

Sequenced sample: PBMCs or T cells enriched from blood (not recorded which). The clonotype originates from a woman under 30 who had recovered from COVID-19. The V and J genes are TRBV4-3 and TRBJ1-6; there is no confident call for the D gene. In nucleotide form, the sequence is TGCGCCAGCAGCCAAGGAGAGAATAATTCACCCCTCCACTTT. Translated, this gives CASSQGENNSPLHF.